Following are 26 T cell receptor beta chains from one sample sequenced in a study of memory CD4+ T cells and cytomegalovirus serostatus. Sequencing was performed with immunoSEQ multiplex PCR; in TCRdb, only in-frame clones are kept and a portion is missing. The repertoire holds around 50,000 clones, with 60% to 80% as singletons. Single viable CD3+CD4+CD8-CD45RO+ cells were sorted as the memory CD4+ T cells. Source material: memory CD4+ T cells from blood. These receptors all come from an adult in good health and CMV-seronegative.

The chain carries TRBV7-9 and TRBJ1-1; no firm D call. CDR3 size: 13 residues. Deletions cut 5 bases from V and 5 bases from J, with 12 bases between. From germline, CDR1 is SEHNR and CDR2 FQNEAQ (reference sequence). CDR3 amino acids: CASSLLSGTEAFF. The CDR3 bases are TGTGCCAGCAGCCTGCTTTCCGGAACTGAAGCTTTCTTT.

This clone was seen only once. This sequence joins TRBV7-2 and TRBJ2-2; 10 positions agree with TRBD2. This CDR3 comprises 17 residues. Germline values: CDR1 SGHTA, CDR2 FQGNSA. V was clipped by 5 bases and J by 7 bases; unmatched bases: 13. The CDR3 bases are TGTGCCAGCAGCCCAACCCCGGGACTAGCGAGAGGCGGGGAGCTGTTTTTT. Amino acid sequence: CASSPTPGLARGGELFF.

This clone has more than one count but fewer than ten. The chain joins TRBV4-1 to TRBJ1-5; D is ambiguous. The CDR3 runs 16 residues. V was shortened by 0 bases and J by 0 bases, with 9 bases between the two germline ends. Germline lookup yields CDR1 MGHRA and CDR2 YSYEKL. The CDR3 loop is CASSQDPGNSNQPQHF. DNA for the CDR3: TGCGCCAGCAGCCAAGATCCGGGGAATAGCAATCAGCCCCAGCATTTT.

This clone was found a few times. The rearrangement joins TRBV28 to TRBJ2-3, with D hard to call. Trimming removed 2 bases at V and 2 bases at J, with 17 bases between. This CDR3 spans 17 amino acids. CDR1 is MDHEN, CDR2 SYDVKM, per germline. Here the CDR3 reads CASSLSLLAENTDTQYF. The CDR3 region has the DNA TGTGCCAGCAGTTTAAGTCTGTTGGCAGAAAACACAGATACGCAGTATTTT.

This clone was observed a single time. J is TRBJ2-7 and V is TRBV6-5; 7 positions match TRBD1. Unmatched junction bases numbered 8, after V lost 4 bases and J lost 2 bases. The CDR3 covers 15 residues. Germline V gene lookup returns CDR1 MNHEY and CDR2 SVGAGI. The CDR3 loop is CASSFQRQGTYEQYF. The CDR3 DNA follows: TGTGCCAGCAGTTTCCAGAGACAGGGTACCTACGAGCAGTACTTC.

V usage is TRBV7-9 and J usage is TRBJ2-1; D not resolved. V was trimmed by 5 bases and J by 7 bases, leaving 12 bases between them. Per the germline V gene, CDR1 is SEHNR and CDR2 is FQNEAQ (reference sequence). This CDR3 comprises 13 residues. Here the CDR3 reads CASSVELGNEQFF. The CDR3, as DNA: TGTGCCAGCAGCGTAGAACTGGGAAATGAGCAGTTCTTC.

The table lists this clone with a few counts. This chain joins TRBV7-3 and TRBJ1-1; D is unresolved. Trimming cost V 5 bases and J 7 bases, with 14 bases left between them. The CDR3 loop spans 13 amino acids. Germline CDR1 and CDR2: SGHTA and FQGTGA. The DNA for the CDR3 is TGTGCCAGCAGCCTAAGCCCGGGGTATGAAGCTTTCTTT. Protein sequence: CASSLSPGYEAFF. The full variable domain, its missing parts supplied by reference TRBV7-3 and TRBJ1-1, is GAGVSQTPSNKVTEKGKYVELRCDPISGHTALYWYRQSLGQGPEFLIYFQGTGAADDSGLPNDRFFAVRPEGSVSTLKIQRTERGDSAVYLCASSLSPGYEAFFGQGTRLTVV.

The V gene is TRBV5-6, the J gene TRBJ2-1; maybe TRBD2 (5 bases). V was pared by 4 bases and J by 9 bases, with 14 bases between. The CDR3 extends over 13 amino acids. Germline V CDR1 and CDR2: SGHDT, YYEEEE. CDR3 in DNA: TGTGCCAGCAGCCGCGAGCGGTTACCTGAGCAGTTCTTC. Its translation is CASSRERLPEQFF.

The chain is built from TRBV6-5 and TRBJ1-3, with D unresolved. V lost 6 bases and J 0 bases, leaving 9 bases between the germline ends. The CDR3 is 14 amino acids. Germline CDR1 MNHEY, CDR2 SVGAGI. The CDR3 DNA is TGTGCCAGCAGATTCTTAGGCTCTGGAAACACCATATATTTT. This codes for CASRFLGSGNTIYF.

V usage is TRBV30 and J usage is TRBJ2-7, with 7 bases fitting TRBD1. The V segment lost 5 bases and the J segment 7 bases; nucleotides outside the gene matches: 5. The CDR3 has 11 residues. The germline gives CDR1 GTSNPN, CDR2 SVGIG (reference sequence). The CDR3 region is CAWGDSREQYF. In DNA, the CDR3 is TGTGCCTGGGGGGACAGCCGGGAGCAGTACTTC.

The genes are TRBV4-2 and TRBJ2-1, with D unresolved. Germline CDR1 LGHNA, CDR2 YNFKEQ. The length of the CDR3 is 16 residues. V was pared by 0 bases and J by 6 bases, with 15 bases between. The CDR3 bases are TGTGCCAGCAGCCAAGACCGTAGTACCCTAAGCAATGAGCAGTTCTTC. Its translation is CASSQDRSTLSNEQFF.

The V call is TRBV5-8, the J call TRBJ1-1; D is uncertain. CDR3 size: 13 residues. Germline CDR1 is SGHTS and CDR2 is YDEGEE. V was clipped by 4 bases and J by 0 bases, with 7 bases between them. The CDR3 DNA follows: TGTGCCAGCAGCGGCAGCATGAACACTGAAGCTTTCTTT. It yields the protein CASSGSMNTEAFF.

In this sample, this clone turned up a few times. The chain is built from TRBV5-6 and TRBJ1-1; 7 bases line up with TRBD1. Losses at the gene ends were 4 bases for V and 1 base for J; bases not matched to a gene: 7. This CDR3 has 15 amino acids. Germline V gene data show CDR1 as SGHDT and CDR2 as YYEEEE. The DNA for the CDR3 is TGTGCCAGCAGCCCTCAGGACAGGACGAACACTGAAGCTTTCTTT. Translation: CASSPQDRTNTEAFF. Supplemented by reference TRBV5-6 and TRBJ1-1, the full variable domain reads DAGVTQSPTHLIKTRGQQVTLRCSPKSGHDTVSWYQQALGQGPQFIFQYYEEEERQRGNFPDRFSGHQFPNYSSELNVNALLLGDSALYLCASSPQDRTNTEAFFGQGTRLTVV.

The chain carries TRBV5-1 and TRBJ2-1, with 10 bases matching TRBD2. This CDR3 is 15 amino acids long. Trimming took 4 bases from V and 7 from J; bases not matched to a gene: 8. Germline loops: CDR1 SGHRS, CDR2 YFSETQ. In nucleotides, the CDR3 is TGCGCCAGCAGCCCTAGCGGGAGCCTACGGAATGAGCAGTTCTTC. Residues: CASSPSGSLRNEQFF.

The chain is built from TRBV5-4 and TRBJ1-1; D is possibly TRBD1 (5 bases). CDR1 and CDR2 from the germline V gene are SGHNT and YYREEE (reference sequence). V shed 0 bases and J shed 1 base, with 10 bases lying between them. CDR3 size: 15 residues. CDR3 nucleotide sequence: TGTGCCAGCAGCTTGGGGGGCAGGGAGAACACTGAAGCTTTCTTT. This codes for CASSLGGRENTEAFF.

CDR3 in amino acids: CATGTGSYEQYF. CDR3 DNA sequence: TGTGCCACCGGGACAGGGTCCTACGAGCAGTACTTC. V is TRBV6-5 and J is TRBJ2-7, with 9 bases that match TRBD1. J was trimmed by 1 base and V by 10 bases; bases with no gene match: 2. The germline V gene has CDR1 MNHEY and CDR2 SVGAGI. The CDR3 spans 12 residues.

V usage is TRBV4-2 and J usage is TRBJ1-5; D may be TRBD1 (6 bases). This CDR3 contains 13 residues. CDR1 and CDR2 (germline): LGHNA, YNFKEQ. Trimming took off 0 bases at V and 7 bases at J, with 7 bases between the two ends. The CDR3 nucleotides read TGTGCCAGCAGCCAAGAAGGGGGGCAGCCCCAGCATTTT. Translating gives CASSQEGGQPQHF.

This chain joins TRBV28 and TRBJ2-7; 7 bases match TRBD1. Germline CDR1 and CDR2: MDHEN and SYDVKM. The CDR3 length is 14 residues. After removal of 6 bases from V and 3 bases from J, the junction contained 8 bases not matched to a gene. The CDR3 DNA is TGTGCCAGCAGGACAGGGACCAAACACTACGAGCAGTACTTC. It yields the protein CASRTGTKHYEQYF.

This clone was detected a few times. The chain carries TRBV11-2 and TRBJ2-7; D possibly corresponds to TRBD1 (5 bases). Germline values: CDR1 SGHAT, CDR2 FQNNGV. This CDR3 region has 14 residues. Trimming took 3 bases from V and 3 from J, leaving 12 bases between them. The CDR3 sequence is CASSLVGANYEQYF. The CDR3 DNA reads as TGTGCCAGCAGCTTGGTAGGGGCAAACTACGAGCAGTACTTC. The full variable domain, completed using reference TRBV11-2 and TRBJ2-7, is EAGVAQSPRYKIIEKRQSVAFWCNPISGHATLYWYQQILGQGPKLLIQFQNNGVVDDSQLPKDRFSAERLKGVDSTLKIQPAKLEDSAVYLCASSLVGANYEQYFGPGTRLTVT.

The CDR3 nucleotides are TGCGCCAGCAGCCAAGGAGACAGTGCCACAGATACGCAGTATTTT. This codes for CASSQGDSATDTQYF. The rearrangement links TRBV4-1 to TRBJ2-3; the D gene is possibly TRBD1 (5 bases). The length of the CDR3 is 15 residues. Germline V gives CDR1 MGHRA, CDR2 YSYEKL. The V gene lost 1 base and the J gene lost 2 bases, with 10 bases spanning the gap.

This chain connects TRBV30 to TRBJ2-5, with 8 positions matching TRBD2. Losses at the gene ends were 2 bases for V and 0 bases for J; bases not matched to a gene: 5. Per the germline V gene, CDR1 is GTSNPN and CDR2 is SVGIG (reference sequence). This CDR3 has 15 residues. The DNA for the CDR3 is TGTGCCTGGAGTTATAGCGGGAAGTACCAAGAGACCCAGTACTTC. This translates into CAWSYSGKYQETQYF.

The rearrangement joins TRBV18 to TRBJ1-1, with D unresolved. In germline, CDR1 is KGHSH, CDR2 LQKENI. V was cut by 3 bases and J by 0 bases, with 5 bases left in between. The CDR3 length is 13 residues. The CDR3 DNA reads TGTGCCAGCTCACCGTCAGTGAACACTGAAGCTTTCTTT. The encoded protein is CASSPSVNTEAFF.

The chain joins TRBV9 to TRBJ2-3, with D possibly called TRBD1 or TRBD2 (5 bases each). Trimming left V 4 bases short and J 2 bases short, with 14 bases between. The V gene's germline CDR1 is SGDLS and CDR2 YYNGEE. This CDR3 spans 15 amino acids. The CDR3 DNA reads TGTGCCAGCAGCATAGCTGAGGGGCACACAGATACGCAGTATTTT. Its translation is CASSIAEGHTDTQYF.

There are a few counts of this clone. The chain combines TRBV11-2 with TRBJ2-7, with no clear D. V was trimmed by 1 base and J by 1 base, leaving 8 bases between them. Germline CDR1 SGHAT, CDR2 FQNNGV. CDR3 length: 14 amino acids. This CDR3 is CASSLGHLSYEQYF. As DNA, the CDR3 is TGTGCCAGCAGCTTAGGACACCTGTCCTACGAGCAGTACTTC.

The CDR3 DNA sequence: TGCAGCGTCTACAGGGGCGGAGATGGCTACACCTTC. This sequence encodes CSVYRGGDGYTF. V is TRBV29-1 and J is TRBJ1-2; 7 nucleotides align to TRBD1. The V gene end was trimmed by 6 bases and the J gene end by 6 bases; junction bases not matched to a gene: 7. CDR3 length: 12 amino acids. Per the germline V gene, CDR1 is SQVTM and CDR2 is ANQGSEA.

This clone was observed a few times. The chain employs TRBV2 and TRBJ2-4, with 7 bases identical to TRBD1. This CDR3 region has 12 residues. From germline, CDR1 is SNHLY and CDR2 FYNNEI. Trimming cost V 3 bases and J 12 bases; bases outside gene matches: 5. This chain's CDR3 is CASSDGRGRQYF. The CDR3 nucleotides read TGTGCCAGCAGTGATGGAAGGGGGCGTCAGTACTTC.